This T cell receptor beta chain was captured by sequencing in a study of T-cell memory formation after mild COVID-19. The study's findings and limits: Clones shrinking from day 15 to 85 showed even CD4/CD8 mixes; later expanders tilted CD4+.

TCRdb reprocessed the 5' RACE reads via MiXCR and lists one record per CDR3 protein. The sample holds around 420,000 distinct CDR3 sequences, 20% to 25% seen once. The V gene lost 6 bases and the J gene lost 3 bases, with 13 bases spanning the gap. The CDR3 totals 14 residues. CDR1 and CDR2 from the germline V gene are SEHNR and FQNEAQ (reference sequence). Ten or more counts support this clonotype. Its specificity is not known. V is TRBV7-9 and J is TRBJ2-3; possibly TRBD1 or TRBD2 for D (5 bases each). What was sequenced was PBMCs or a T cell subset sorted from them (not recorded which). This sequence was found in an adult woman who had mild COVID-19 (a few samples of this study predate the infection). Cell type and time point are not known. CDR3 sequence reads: CASSHEGMTDTQYF. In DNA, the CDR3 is TGTGCCAGCAGTCACGAGGGGATGACAGATACGCAGTATTTT.